These T cell receptor beta chains were read from a single sample in a study of blood T cell repertoires in COVID-19. Profiling relied on immunoSEQ multiplex PCR, and the TCRdb table lists in-frame clones only, not all of them. The table has some 45,000 clones, about 90% seen once; the top ten hold about a tenth. Sequenced input: peripheral blood. The receptors stem from a human donor in a cohort sampled during active COVID-19. Both conserved end residues are trimmed from each CDR3.

TRBV10-1	TRBJ1-1	ASSEIWGAEAF
TRBV5-4	TRBJ2-3	ASRTEASGVDTDTQY
TRBV9	TRBJ2-1	ASSLGQGFHEQF
TRBV6-5	TRBJ2-5	ASSYSRTRETQY
TRBV2	TRBJ1-5	ASSVTGMNQPQH
TRBV15	TRBJ1-5	ATSRAGNSNQPQH
TRBV30	TRBJ1-2	AWSPTRANYGYT
TRBV6-6	TRBJ2-3	ASSGGGSTDTQY
TRBV2	TRBJ2-3	ASSEEGGASTDTQY
TRBV19	TRBJ2-6	ASSHGTGRLGANVLT